Below, 21 T cell receptor beta chains from the same sample are listed, as sequenced in a study of blood T cell repertoires in COVID-19 (dated by TCRdb to about 2020). Receptor libraries were prepared by the immunoSEQ multiplex PCR assay. TCRdb limited this immuneACCESS table to in-frame rearrangements with V and J called. A share of clones is missing; checked studies link under half to unresolved V genes, and the rest is unexplained. This sample is represented by around 270,000 clones; roughly 90% of them were singletons. 0.75% to 0.9% of the sample is held by the ten biggest clonotypes. The specimen sequenced was peripheral blood. These receptors were taken from a man between 25 and 39 years old with acute or convalescent COVID-19.

V gene TRBV19 combines with J gene TRBJ2-7; D may be TRBD2 (7 bases). The V end was cut by 7 bases, the J end by 4 bases, with 14 bases between. The CDR3 is made up of 13 amino acids. Germline CDR1 LNHDA, CDR2 SQIVND (reference sequence). The CDR3 DNA reads as TGTGCCAGTAATGCAGGGGAGGGGTACGAGCAGTACTTC. This codes for CASNAGEGYEQYF.

The gene calls are TRBV11-2 and TRBJ2-5; TRBD2 is a possible D gene (6 bases). Germline V gives CDR1 SGHAT, CDR2 FQNNGV. This CDR3 comprises 14 residues. The germline V and J ends were trimmed by 1 base and 4 bases, with 10 bases remaining between them. CDR3 sequence: CASSLAGGSETQYF. The CDR3 bases are TGTGCCAGCAGCTTAGCTGGGGGGTCAGAGACCCAGTACTTC.

The gene calls are TRBV30 and TRBJ2-2; D is perhaps TRBD1 (6 bases). Trimming took off 4 bases at V and 7 bases at J, with 10 bases between the two ends. The CDR3 spans 12 residues. Germline loops: CDR1 GTSNPN, CDR2 SVGIG (reference sequence). CDR3 coding DNA: TGTGCCTGGAAACGGACAGTCGGGGAGCTGTTTTTT. This translates into CAWKRTVGELFF.

This chain joins TRBV28 and TRBJ1-1, with D unresolved. With 2 bases removed from V and 1 base from J, the gap between germline ends came to 8 bases. CDR3 length equals 14 residues. Germline assignment: CDR1 MDHEN and CDR2 SYDVKM. The CDR3 loop is CASSLLAENTEAFF. In nucleotides, the CDR3 is TGTGCCAGCAGTTTACTAGCAGAGAACACTGAAGCTTTCTTT.

This clone was seen more than once but under ten times. The rearrangement joins TRBV18 to TRBJ2-7; D perhaps matches TRBD1 (5 bases). The ends were cut back, 0 bases at V and 4 bases at J, with 13 bases in the middle. This CDR3 spans 15 amino acids. From germline, CDR1 is KGHSH and CDR2 LQKENI. In DNA, the CDR3 is TGTGCCAGCTCACCACCGGGGCAGGGATTGTACGAGCAGTACTTC. It yields the protein CASSPPGQGLYEQYF.

This clone appeared a single time. The rearrangement links TRBV6-4 to TRBJ2-3, with 8 bases that match TRBD2. The CDR3 has 14 residues. V shed 3 bases, J shed 11 bases, and the junction held 10 bases outside the gene matches. Germline V lookup: CDR1 MRHNA, CDR2 SNTAGT. The CDR3 DNA reads as TGTGCCAGCAGTGAGTCCACTAGCGGCCTTAGGCAGTATTTT. Translated: CASSESTSGLRQYF.

The gene calls are TRBV2 and TRBJ2-3; 11 nucleotides agree with TRBD2. The V gene's germline CDR1 is SNHLY and CDR2 FYNNEI. The CDR3 has 14 residues. V lost 3 bases to trimming and J lost 4 bases; unmatched junction nucleotides: 0. The CDR3 region has the DNA TGTGCCAGCAGTGATAGCGGGAGGGCAGATACGCAGTATTTT. Translating it yields CASSDSGRADTQYF.

This chain links TRBV2 with TRBJ2-2; TRBD1 agrees at 11 bases. Trimming at V came to 6 bases and at J to 6 bases, leaving 6 bases not matched to a gene. Germline loops: CDR1 SNHLY, CDR2 FYNNEI. The CDR3 covers 15 residues. Written as DNA, the CDR3 is TGTGCCAGCAGAGCCGGGACAGGGGGGTCCGGGGAGCTGTTTTTT. Amino acids: CASRAGTGGSGELFF.

DNA of the CDR3: TGTGCCAGCAGCTTAGGAGCGGTTGACTACGAGCAGTACTTC. It translates to CASSLGAVDYEQYF. The J gene is TRBJ2-7, the V gene TRBV7-9; a possible D gene is TRBD2 (5 bases). Deletions cut 1 base from V and 3 bases from J, with 10 bases between. Germline V CDR1 and CDR2: SEHNR, FQNEAQ (reference sequence). This CDR3 comprises 14 residues.

The V call is TRBV19, the J call TRBJ1-5; 7 nucleotides agree with TRBD1. After removal of 7 bases from V and 2 bases from J, the junction contained 5 bases not matched to a gene. CDR1 and CDR2 from the germline V gene are LNHDA and SQIVND (reference sequence). There are 14 residues in the CDR3. CDR3 protein: CASIDRVGNQPQHF. The CDR3 DNA reads TGTGCCAGTATCGACAGGGTTGGCAATCAGCCCCAGCATTTT.

The chain has TRBV19 and TRBJ2-3, with D uncertain. CDR3 size: 13 residues. V was shortened by 6 bases and J by 6 bases, with 13 bases between the two germline ends. CDR1 is LNHDA, CDR2 SQIVND, per germline (reference sequence). CDR3 DNA: TGTGCCAGTAGACAGAGTACACGGGATACGCAGTATTTT. Translating gives CASRQSTRDTQYF.

The chain uses TRBV19 and TRBJ1-5; 8 positions agree with TRBD1. This CDR3 is built from 15 residues. The V gene end was trimmed by 7 bases and the J gene end by 1 base; junction bases not matched to a gene: 6. Germline V CDR1 and CDR2: LNHDA, SQIVND (reference sequence). The CDR3 nucleotides read TGTGCCAGTATCCTCACAGGGGGGAGCAATCAGCCCCAGCATTTT. This codes for CASILTGGSNQPQHF. The full variable domain, with the rest looked up from reference TRBV19 and TRBJ1-5, is DGGITQSPKYLFRKEGQNVTLSCEQNLNHDAMYWYRQDPGQGLRLIYYSQIVNDFQKGDIAEGYSVSREKKESFPLTVTSAQKNPTAFYLCASILTGGSNQPQHFGDGTRLSIL.

V and J are TRBV6-5 and TRBJ1-1; D is possibly TRBD1 (6 bases). The V end lost 0 bases, the J end lost 4 bases, and 9 bases lay between the germline ends. The CDR3 consists of 14 residues. Germline assignment: CDR1 MNHEY and CDR2 SVGAGI. The CDR3 region is CASSYSGGFTEAFF. Here the CDR3 DNA reads TGTGCCAGCAGTTACTCAGGGGGATTCACTGAAGCTTTCTTT.

The chain couples TRBV30 to TRBJ1-4, with 7 bases fitting TRBD1. This CDR3 spans 14 amino acids. The trim removed 1 base at V and 7 bases at J, leaving 6 bases unmatched. CDR1 is GTSNPN, CDR2 SVGIG, per germline (reference sequence). CDR3 sequence: CAWSAGQFSEKLFF. In DNA, the CDR3 is TGTGCCTGGAGTGCGGGACAGTTTAGTGAAAAACTGTTTTTT.

This sequence joins TRBV29-1 and TRBJ1-5; 8 bases are shared with TRBD1. Germline assignment: CDR1 SQVTM and CDR2 ANQGSEA. The CDR3 runs 14 residues. The V segment lost 5 bases and the J segment 3 bases; nucleotides outside the gene matches: 6. The CDR3 bases are TGCAGCGTTTCGACAGGGGCCCTCAATCAGCCCCAGCATTTT. This encodes CSVSTGALNQPQHF.

The rearrangement joins TRBV6-5 to TRBJ1-1; possible D gene TRBD1, 5 bases. Germline CDR1 reads MNHEY; CDR2 reads SVGAGI. This CDR3 has 11 residues. Trimming left V 10 bases short and J 6 bases short, with 12 bases between. The CDR3 reads CAIAVGPEAFF. The DNA of the CDR3 is TGTGCCATCGCCGTGGGGCCTGAAGCTTTCTTT.

This chain links TRBV6-6 with TRBJ1-5, with 7 positions matching TRBD1. V gave up 1 base and J gave up 0 bases; unmatched junction bases: 3. This CDR3 spans 16 amino acids. The germline CDR1 and CDR2 sequences are MNHNY and SVGAGI (reference sequence). In DNA, the CDR3 is TGTGCCAGCAGTTACTTCGGGACAGATAGCAATCAGCCCCAGCATTTT. It is translated as CASSYFGTDSNQPQHF.

This clone is a singleton in its sample. This chain connects TRBV28 to TRBJ2-1; 7 nucleotides agree with TRBD2. The CDR3 totals 14 residues. After removal of 10 bases from V and 2 bases from J, the junction contained 8 bases not matched to a gene. Germline V gene data show CDR1 as MDHEN and CDR2 as SYDVKM. The CDR3 loop reads CATKLANTYNEQFF. CDR3 bases: TGTGCCACCAAACTAGCGAATACCTACAATGAGCAGTTCTTC.

This clone came up once. The genes are TRBV7-9 and TRBJ2-3; TRBD2 matches at 9 bases. V shed 2 bases, J shed 3 bases, and the junction held 6 bases outside the gene matches. The germline V gene has CDR1 SEHNR and CDR2 FQNEAQ (reference sequence). The CDR3 is 16 residues long. CDR3 DNA: TGTGCCAGCAGCTTATTAGCGGGAGTCTCGACAGATACGCAGTATTTT. It specifies CASSLLAGVSTDTQYF.

V usage is TRBV11-2 and J usage is TRBJ1-4; 9 nucleotides agree with TRBD1. The junction had 4 bases not matched to a gene; V was cut back by 3 bases and J by 8 bases. Germline V CDR1 and CDR2: SGHAT, FQNNGV. The CDR3 runs 14 residues. The CDR3 DNA follows: TGTGCCAGCAGCTTTGGGACAGGGATAGAAAAACTGTTTTTT. It translates to CASSFGTGIEKLFF.

The chain recombines TRBV5-1 with TRBJ2-6; 7 bases map to TRBD1. The CDR3 runs 15 residues. CDR1 is SGHRS and CDR2 is YFSETQ in the germline V gene. V shed 4 bases and J 0 bases; nucleotides not matched to a gene: 1. CDR3 sequence reads: CASSAGGSGANVLTF. CDR3 sequence (DNA): TGCGCCAGCAGCGCAGGGGGCTCTGGGGCCAACGTCCTGACTTTC. Drawing the rest from reference TRBV5-1 and TRBJ2-6, the complete variable domain is KAGVTQTPRYLIKTRGQQVTLSCSPISGHRSVSWYQQTPGQGLQFLFEYFSETQRNKGNFPGRFSGRQFSNSRSEMNVSTLELGDSALYLCASSAGGSGANVLTFGAGSRLTVL.